This paragraph covers one T cell receptor (beta chain) sequence. The assay was immunoSEQ multiplex PCR, and TCRdb's table has in-frame clones only and misses some. The top ten hold 20% of the sample, which has almost 50,000 clones, 65% to 80% seen once. CDR3 length equals 18 residues. V was clipped by 1 base and J by 6 bases; unmatched bases: 14. CDR1 and CDR2 from the germline V gene are LNHNV and YYDKDF (reference sequence). This entry comes from a study of T cell responses to AZD1222 COVID-19 vaccine. V and J are TRBV15 and TRBJ1-5, with 8 positions matching TRBD1. The receptor was isolated from an adult in good health. This specimen consisted of peripheral blood, obtained on day 0 of MenACWY control vaccination. CDR3 DNA sequence: TGTGCCACCAGCAGAGGATCCGGACAGGGAGCCTTATCTCAGCCCCAGCATTTT. Its protein product is CATSRGSGQGALSQPQHF.